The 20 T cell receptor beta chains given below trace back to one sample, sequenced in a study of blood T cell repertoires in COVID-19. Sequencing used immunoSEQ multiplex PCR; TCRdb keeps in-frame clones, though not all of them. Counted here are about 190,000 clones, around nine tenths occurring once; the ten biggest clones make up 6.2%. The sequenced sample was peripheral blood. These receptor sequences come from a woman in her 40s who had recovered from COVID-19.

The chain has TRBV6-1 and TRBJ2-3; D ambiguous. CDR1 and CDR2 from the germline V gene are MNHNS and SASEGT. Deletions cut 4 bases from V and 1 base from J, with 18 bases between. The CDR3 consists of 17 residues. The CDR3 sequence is CASSASLTITGTDTQYF. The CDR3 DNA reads TGTGCCAGCAGTGCATCACTTACGATCACCGGCACAGATACGCAGTATTTT.

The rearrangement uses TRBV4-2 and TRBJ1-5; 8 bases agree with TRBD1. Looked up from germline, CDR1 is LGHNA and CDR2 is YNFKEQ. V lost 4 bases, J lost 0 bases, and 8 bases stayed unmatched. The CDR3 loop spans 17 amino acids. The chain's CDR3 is CASSRTGTGYSNQPQHF. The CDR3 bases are TGTGCCAGCAGCCGAACCGGGACAGGATATAGCAATCAGCCCCAGCATTTT.

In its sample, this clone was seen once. The CDR3 DNA sequence: TGTGCCATCAGTGAGTCTAGCGGGGACGACGAGCAGTACTTC. This encodes CAISESSGDDEQYF. The chain combines TRBV10-3 with TRBJ2-7; 8 positions match TRBD2. Germline CDR1 is ENHRY and CDR2 is SYGVKD. The junction had 3 bases not matched to a gene; V was cut back by 0 bases and J by 5 bases. The CDR3 is 14 residues long.

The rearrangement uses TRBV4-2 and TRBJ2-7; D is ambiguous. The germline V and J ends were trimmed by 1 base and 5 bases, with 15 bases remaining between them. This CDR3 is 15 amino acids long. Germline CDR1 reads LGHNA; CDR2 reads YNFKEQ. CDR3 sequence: CASSQGLEDFHEQYF. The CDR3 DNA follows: TGTGCCAGCAGCCAAGGGCTAGAAGACTTCCACGAGCAGTACTTC.

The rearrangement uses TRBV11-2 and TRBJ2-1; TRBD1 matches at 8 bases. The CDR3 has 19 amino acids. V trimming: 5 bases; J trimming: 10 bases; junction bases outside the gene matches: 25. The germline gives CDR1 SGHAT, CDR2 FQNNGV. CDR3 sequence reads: CASSPTRTGFFGGSSEQFF. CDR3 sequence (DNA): TGTGCCAGCAGCCCCACCAGGACAGGGTTTTTTGGCGGGTCATCGGAGCAGTTCTTC.

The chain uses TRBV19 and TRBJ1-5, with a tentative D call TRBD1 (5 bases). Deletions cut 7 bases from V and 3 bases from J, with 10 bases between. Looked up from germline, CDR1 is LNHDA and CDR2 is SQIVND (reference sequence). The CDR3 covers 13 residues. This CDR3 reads CASMGDFNQPQHF. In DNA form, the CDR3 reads TGTGCCAGTATGGGGGACTTCAATCAGCCCCAGCATTTT.

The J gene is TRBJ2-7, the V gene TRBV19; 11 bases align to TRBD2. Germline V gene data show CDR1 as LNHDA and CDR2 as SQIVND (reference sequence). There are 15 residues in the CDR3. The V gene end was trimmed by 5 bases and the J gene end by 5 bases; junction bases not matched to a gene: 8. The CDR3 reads CASSPVAGGGHEQYF. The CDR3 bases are TGTGCCAGTAGTCCGGTAGCGGGAGGGGGCCACGAGCAGTACTTC.

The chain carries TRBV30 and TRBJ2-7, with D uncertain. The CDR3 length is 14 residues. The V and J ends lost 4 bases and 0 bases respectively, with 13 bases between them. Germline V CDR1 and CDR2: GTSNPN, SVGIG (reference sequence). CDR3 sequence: CAWTVGVTSYEQYF. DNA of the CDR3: TGTGCCTGGACCGTGGGCGTAACCTCCTACGAGCAGTACTTC.

The CDR3 sequence is CASSPYRDTEAFF. In DNA form, the CDR3 reads TGTGCCAGCTCACCTTACAGAGACACTGAAGCTTTCTTT. This chain connects TRBV18 to TRBJ1-1; D is uncertain. V gave up 3 bases and J gave up 3 bases, with 8 bases separating them. Germline CDR1 KGHSH, CDR2 LQKENI. The CDR3 contains 13 residues.

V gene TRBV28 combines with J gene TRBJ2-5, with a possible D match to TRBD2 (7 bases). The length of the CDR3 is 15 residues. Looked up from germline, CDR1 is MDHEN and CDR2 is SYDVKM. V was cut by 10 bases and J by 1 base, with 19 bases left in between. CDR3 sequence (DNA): TGTGCCACCGGGGGAGGGGGAAAAAGCCAAGAGACCCAGTACTTC. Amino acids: CATGGGGKSQETQYF. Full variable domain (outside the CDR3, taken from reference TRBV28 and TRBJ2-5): DVKVTQSSRYLVKRTGEKVFLECVQDMDHENMFWYRQDPGLGLRLIYFSYDVKMKEKGDIPEGYSVSREKKERFSLILESASTNQTSMYLCATGGGGKSQETQYFGPGTRLLVL.

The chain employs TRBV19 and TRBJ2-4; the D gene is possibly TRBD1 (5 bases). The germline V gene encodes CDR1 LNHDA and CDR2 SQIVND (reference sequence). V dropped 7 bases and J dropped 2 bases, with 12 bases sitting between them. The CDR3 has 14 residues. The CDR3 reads CASKSRAPKNIQYF. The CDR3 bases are TGTGCCAGTAAAAGCAGGGCGCCCAAAAACATTCAGTACTTC.

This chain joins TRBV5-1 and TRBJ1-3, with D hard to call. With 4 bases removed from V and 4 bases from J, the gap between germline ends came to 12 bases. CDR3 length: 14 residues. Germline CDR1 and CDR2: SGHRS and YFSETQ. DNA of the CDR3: TGCGCCAGCAGCGTGGAGCAGACAGGAAACACCATATATTTT. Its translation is CASSVEQTGNTIYF.

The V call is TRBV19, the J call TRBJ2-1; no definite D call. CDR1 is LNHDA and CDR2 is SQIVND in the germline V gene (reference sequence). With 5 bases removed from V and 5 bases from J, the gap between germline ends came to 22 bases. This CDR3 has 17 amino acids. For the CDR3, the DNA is TGTGCCAGTAGTGCCTACAGAGCCGTGGGCTCGGACAATGAGCAGTTCTTC. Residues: CASSAYRAVGSDNEQFF.

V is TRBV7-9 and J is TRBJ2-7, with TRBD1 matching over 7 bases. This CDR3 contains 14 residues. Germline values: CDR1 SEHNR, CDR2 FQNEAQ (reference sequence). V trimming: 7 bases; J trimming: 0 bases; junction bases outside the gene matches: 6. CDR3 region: CASTPTGNSYEQYF. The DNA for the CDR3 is TGTGCCAGCACCCCGACAGGGAACTCCTACGAGCAGTACTTC.

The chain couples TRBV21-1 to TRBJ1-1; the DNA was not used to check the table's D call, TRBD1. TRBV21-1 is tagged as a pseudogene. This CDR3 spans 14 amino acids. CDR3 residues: CASSRTGMNTEAFF. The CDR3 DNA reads TGTGCCAGCAGCCGGACAGGGATGAACACTGAAGCTTTCTTT.

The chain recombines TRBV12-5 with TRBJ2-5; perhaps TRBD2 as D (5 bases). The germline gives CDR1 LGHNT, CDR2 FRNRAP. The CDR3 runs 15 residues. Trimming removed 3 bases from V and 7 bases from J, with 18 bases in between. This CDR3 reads CASGFREGSALTQYF. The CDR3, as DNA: TGTGCTAGTGGTTTCCGGGAAGGCTCTGCTTTGACCCAGTACTTC. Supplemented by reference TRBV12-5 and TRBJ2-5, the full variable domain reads DARVTQTPRHKVTEMGQEVTMRCQPILGHNTVFWYRQTMMQGLELLAYFRNRAPLDDSGMPKDRFSAEMPDATLATLKIQPSEPRDSAVYFCASGFREGSALTQYFGPGTRLLVL.

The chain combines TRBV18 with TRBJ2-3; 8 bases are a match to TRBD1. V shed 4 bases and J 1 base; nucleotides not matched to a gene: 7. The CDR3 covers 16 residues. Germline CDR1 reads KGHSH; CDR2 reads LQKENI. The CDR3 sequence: CASSLEPTGGTDTQYF. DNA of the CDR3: TGTGCCAGCTCACTCGAACCGACAGGGGGCACAGATACGCAGTATTTT.

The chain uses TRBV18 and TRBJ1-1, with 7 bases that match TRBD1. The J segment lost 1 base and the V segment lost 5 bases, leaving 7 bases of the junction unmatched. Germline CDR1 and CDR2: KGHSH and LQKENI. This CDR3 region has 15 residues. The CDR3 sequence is CASSSAQGGNTEAFF. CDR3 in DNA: TGTGCCAGCTCAAGCGCCCAGGGGGGGAACACTGAAGCTTTCTTT.

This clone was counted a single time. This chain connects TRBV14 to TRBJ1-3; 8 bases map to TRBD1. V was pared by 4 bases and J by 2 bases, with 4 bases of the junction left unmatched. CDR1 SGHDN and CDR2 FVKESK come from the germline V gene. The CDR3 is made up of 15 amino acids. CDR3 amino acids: CASSPDRGTGNTIYF. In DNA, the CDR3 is TGTGCCAGCAGCCCCGACAGGGGTACTGGAAACACCATATATTTT.

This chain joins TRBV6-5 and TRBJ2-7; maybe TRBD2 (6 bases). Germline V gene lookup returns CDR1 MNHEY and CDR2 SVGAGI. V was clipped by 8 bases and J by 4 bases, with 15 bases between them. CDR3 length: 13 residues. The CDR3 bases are TGTGCCAGCGGGGGGAACAGCCCTTACGAGCAGTACTTC. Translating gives CASGGNSPYEQYF.